Listed here are 28 T cell receptor beta chains from one sample, sequenced in a study of technical replicates of blood from a few donors. Profiling relied on immunoSEQ multiplex PCR, and the TCRdb table lists in-frame clones only, not all of them. The top ten clones hold roughly 0.26% of a sample with tens of thousands of clones, approximately 94% of them seen once. The specimen sequenced was T cells isolated from PBMCs. These TCRs come from a human donor in good health.

The V call is TRBV28, the J call TRBJ2-5; 10 nucleotides align to TRBD2. J gave up 4 bases and V 3 bases, and 8 bases lay outside the gene matches. In germline, CDR1 is MDHEN, CDR2 SYDVKM. CDR3 length: 16 amino acids. CDR3 protein: CASSLGGTSVPETQYF. The CDR3 DNA reads TGTGCCAGCAGTTTGGGCGGGACTAGCGTCCCAGAGACCCAGTACTTC.

This chain connects TRBV2 to TRBJ1-4, with 7 positions matching TRBD1. The CDR3 extends over 14 amino acids. Germline-derived CDR1 and CDR2 are SNHLY and FYNNEI. V shed 4 bases, J shed 6 bases, and the junction held 5 bases outside the gene matches. The CDR3, as DNA: TGTGCCAGCAGTGTACAGGGGTCCTATGAAAAACTGTTTTTT. It is translated as CASSVQGSYEKLFF.

The chain has TRBV5-1 and TRBJ2-7, with 7 nucleotides matching TRBD1. CDR1 is SGHRS, CDR2 YFSETQ, per germline. The CDR3 is made up of 15 amino acids. J was trimmed by 2 bases and V by 2 bases; bases with no gene match: 7. The CDR3 coding sequence is TGCGCCAGCAGCTTCTTACAGGGGCCCCCCTACGAGCAGTACTTC. Protein: CASSFLQGPPYEQYF.

The chain recombines TRBV7-6 with TRBJ2-1; 10 positions agree with TRBD2. Germline V lookup: CDR1 SGHVS, CDR2 FNYEAQ. The length of the CDR3 is 16 residues. V dropped 4 bases and J dropped 5; count of bases not matched to a gene: 8. Here the CDR3 DNA reads TGTGCCAGCAGCTGGGTAGCGGGGGGAAGGGACAATGAGCAGTTCTTC. It translates to CASSWVAGGRDNEQFF.

The rearrangement links TRBV28 to TRBJ2-3; D is perhaps TRBD2 (6 bases). Germline CDR1 MDHEN, CDR2 SYDVKM. The CDR3 runs 16 residues. Trimming left V 5 bases short and J 0 bases short, with 15 bases between. In DNA, the CDR3 is TGTGCCAGCAGTCTAAGTAGAAGCGGGAGCACAGATACGCAGTATTTT. Protein: CASSLSRSGSTDTQYF.

This clone was seen only once. V gene TRBV6-1 combines with J gene TRBJ2-4, with 10 bases lining up with TRBD2. After removal of 8 bases from V and 8 bases from J, the junction contained 6 bases not matched to a gene. The germline gives CDR1 MNHNS, CDR2 SASEGT. This CDR3 is 13 amino acids long. The CDR3 nucleotides are TGTGCCAGCGCAGCGGGGGGGTTTGACATTCAGTACTTC. This codes for CASAAGGFDIQYF.

The chain couples TRBV5-6 to TRBJ2-7; 8 nucleotides line up with TRBD1. The CDR3 totals 17 residues. The V gene's germline CDR1 is SGHDT and CDR2 YYEEEE. Losses at the gene ends were 5 bases for V and 0 bases for J; bases not matched to a gene: 13. CDR3: CASSSLTTGANSYEQYF. DNA of the CDR3: TGTGCCAGCAGTTCCCTAACGACAGGGGCAAACTCCTACGAGCAGTACTTC.

This sequence joins TRBV5-6 and TRBJ1-2; D is uncertain. Germline V lookup: CDR1 SGHDT, CDR2 YYEEEE. The CDR3 runs to 15 residues. Trimming cost V 0 bases and J 4 bases, with 13 bases left between them. This CDR3 reads CASSLVGQTGYGYTF. Here the CDR3 DNA reads TGTGCCAGCAGCTTGGTAGGCCAGACTGGCTATGGCTACACCTTC.

The rearrangement links TRBV30 to TRBJ1-3, with D perhaps TRBD1 (5 bases). V was trimmed by 3 bases and J by 8 bases, leaving 17 bases between them. The CDR3 totals 14 residues. Germline V CDR1 and CDR2: GTSNPN, SVGIG (reference sequence). The CDR3, as DNA: TGTGCCTGGAGGGATCTGGGCAGGGCGGACACCATATATTTT. It translates to CAWRDLGRADTIYF.

For the CDR3, the DNA is TGTGCCAGCAGTTTATCTACAGGGTATGGCTACACCTTC. Its protein is CASSLSTGYGYTF. J is TRBJ1-2 and V is TRBV27; D perhaps matches TRBD1 (6 bases). The V end was cut by 0 bases, the J end by 5 bases, with 7 bases between. Germline CDR1 is MNHEY and CDR2 is SMNVEV (reference sequence). This CDR3 region has 13 residues.

This sequence joins TRBV27 and TRBJ2-1; a possible D gene is TRBD2 (5 bases). The CDR3 is made up of 13 amino acids. Trimming left V 2 bases short and J 7 bases short, with 9 bases between. Germline V gene data show CDR1 as MNHEY and CDR2 as SMNVEV (reference sequence). DNA of the CDR3: TGTGCCAGCAGTTTAGGGTCGGGAAATGAGCAGTTCTTC. As protein: CASSLGSGNEQFF.

In this sample, this clone turned up once. This chain joins TRBV7-3 and TRBJ1-1, with no clear D. V lost 0 bases and J lost 6, with 17 bases in between. CDR3 length: 16 residues. Germline values: CDR1 SGHTA, CDR2 FQGTGA. The CDR3 loop is CASSLTRAQAGAEAFF. CDR3 coding DNA: TGTGCCAGCAGCTTAACCCGGGCCCAGGCGGGCGCTGAAGCTTTCTTT.

In this sample, this clone turned up once. The rearrangement uses TRBV28 and TRBJ1-1; TRBD1 matches at 7 bases. Germline trimming cut 5 bases from V and 0 bases from J; bases unmatched to any gene: 3. The length of the CDR3 is 14 residues. CDR1 and CDR2 from the germline V gene are MDHEN and SYDVKM. The CDR3 DNA sequence: TGTGCCAGCAGTCTGACAGGGCTGAACACTGAAGCTTTCTTT. This gives the protein CASSLTGLNTEAFF.

This clone was seen only a few times. This chain uses TRBV6-5 with TRBJ1-6; 7 nucleotides align to TRBD1. With V trimmed by 4 bases and J by 9 bases, 9 bases remained unmatched. The CDR3 covers 15 residues. The germline V gene has CDR1 MNHEY and CDR2 SVGAGI. CDR3 in DNA: TGTGCCAGCAGTTTTAGACAGGGCGTTCGTTCACCCCTCCACTTT. This translates into CASSFRQGVRSPLHF.

This chain's CDR3 is CASSPPGIYEQYF. The CDR3 region has the DNA TGTGCCAGCAGTCCCCCCGGGATCTACGAGCAGTACTTC. The chain couples TRBV6-5 to TRBJ2-7, with TRBD2 as a possible D gene (5 bases). V was trimmed by 5 bases and J by 3 bases, leaving 11 bases between them. The CDR3 spans 13 residues. Germline V gives CDR1 MNHEY, CDR2 SVGAGI.

The chain recombines TRBV4-1 with TRBJ1-5, with D unclear. Looked up from germline, CDR1 is MGHRA and CDR2 is YSYEKL. The CDR3 loop spans 14 amino acids. Trimming removed 1 base from V and 4 bases from J, with 8 bases in between. CDR3 bases: TGCGCCAGCAGCCAAGCGGCGGTTAATCAGCCCCAGCATTTT. Translated: CASSQAAVNQPQHF.

The J gene is TRBJ1-2, the V gene TRBV19, with D possibly being TRBD1 (5 bases). V gave up 3 bases and J gave up 9 bases, with 14 bases separating them. This CDR3 contains 13 residues. Germline assignment: CDR1 LNHDA and CDR2 SQIVND (reference sequence). CDR3 DNA sequence: TGTGCCAGTAGTATCGGCAGGGTAGGGAGCTACACCTTC. It yields the protein CASSIGRVGSYTF.

The J gene is TRBJ1-1, the V gene TRBV18; 8 bases fit TRBD1. The CDR3 has 15 amino acids. CDR1 is KGHSH and CDR2 is LQKENI in the germline V gene. Trimming removed 3 bases from V and 11 bases from J; junction bases left unmatched: 14. The CDR3 spells CASSPTDRVSVSAFF. The CDR3 DNA follows: TGTGCCAGCTCACCGACGGACAGGGTGTCGGTCTCGGCTTTCTTT.

The V call is TRBV18, the J call TRBJ2-3, with no clear D. Trimming took off 2 bases at V and 6 bases at J, with 6 bases between the two ends. CDR3 length: 12 amino acids. Germline V gene lookup returns CDR1 KGHSH and CDR2 LQKENI. Written as DNA, the CDR3 is TGTGCCAGCTCACCATCTCTGGATACGCAGTATTTT. As protein: CASSPSLDTQYF.

The rearrangement joins TRBV27 to TRBJ2-7, with 8 nucleotides matching TRBD2. CDR1 is MNHEY, CDR2 SMNVEV, per germline (reference sequence). The CDR3 contains 16 residues. The trim removed 3 bases at V and 0 bases at J, leaving 7 bases unmatched. The CDR3 spells CASSLKPGTSSYEQYF. CDR3 in DNA: TGTGCCAGCAGTTTGAAACCCGGGACTAGCTCCTACGAGCAGTACTTC.

The chain carries TRBV6-5 and TRBJ2-7, with 7 nucleotides matching TRBD2. This CDR3 is built from 14 residues. V lost 8 bases, J lost 2 bases, and 9 bases stayed unmatched. Germline CDR1 and CDR2: MNHEY and SVGAGI. The CDR3 here is CASRGGAAAYEQYF. CDR3 nucleotide sequence: TGTGCCAGCCGCGGGGGTGCGGCAGCCTACGAGCAGTACTTC.

V gene TRBV29-1 combines with J gene TRBJ1-2; the D gene is possibly TRBD1 (6 bases). The CDR3 runs 19 residues. Trimming left V 5 bases short and J 4 bases short, with 32 bases between. CDR1 is SQVTM, CDR2 ANQGSEA, per germline. The CDR3 here is CSVPGTHVTPRGFTYGYTF. The CDR3 bases are TGCAGCGTTCCCGGGACGCATGTCACCCCCAGGGGCTTTACCTATGGCTACACCTTC.

CDR3 coding DNA: TGTGCCAGCAGCCGCCAGGGGCTGATTCAAGAGACCCAGTACTTC. Translated, it gives CASSRQGLIQETQYF. The V call is TRBV7-8, the J call TRBJ2-5; maybe TRBD1 (6 bases). The ends were cut back, 5 bases at V and 2 bases at J, with 15 bases in the middle. The CDR3 spans 15 residues. Germline assignment: CDR1 SGHVS and CDR2 FQNEAQ.

The CDR3 region is CASRMGGVQPQHF. CDR3 DNA sequence: TGCGCCAGCAGGATGGGAGGGGTTCAGCCCCAGCATTTT. V is TRBV10-2 and J is TRBJ1-5; maybe TRBD1 (5 bases). CDR1 is WSHSY, CDR2 SAAADI, per germline. Trimming shortened V by 6 bases and J by 6 bases, and 12 bases separated the two germline ends. The CDR3 contains 13 residues.

V and J are TRBV7-3 and TRBJ2-2, with TRBD1 matching over 7 bases. Germline V gene lookup returns CDR1 SGHTA and CDR2 FQGTGA. V lost 5 bases and J lost 0; bases outside the gene matches: 6. The CDR3 sequence is 16 residues long. The CDR3 loop is CASSVPGQTNTGELFF. CDR3 nucleotides: TGTGCCAGCAGCGTTCCGGGACAGACGAACACCGGGGAGCTGTTTTTT.

The V and J genes are TRBV5-1 and TRBJ1-4, with 7 bases that match TRBD1. V trimming: 4 bases; J trimming: 1 base; junction bases outside the gene matches: 7. The CDR3 covers 16 residues. Germline CDR1 reads SGHRS; CDR2 reads YFSETQ. CDR3 sequence reads: CASSPWTGGTNEKLFF. CDR3 DNA: TGCGCCAGCAGCCCCTGGACAGGTGGAACTAATGAAAAACTGTTTTTT.

The CDR3 loop reads CASDQGQPNEAFF. The CDR3 bases are TGTGCTAGTGACCAGGGGCAACCCAATGAAGCTTTCTTT. The V and J genes are TRBV12-5 and TRBJ1-1; maybe TRBD1 (6 bases). The CDR3 spans 13 residues. The germline V gene encodes CDR1 LGHNT and CDR2 FRNRAP. V was clipped by 7 bases and J by 7 bases, with 16 bases between them.

This chain links TRBV7-9 with TRBJ2-2; possible D gene TRBD1, 8 bases. CDR1 and CDR2 from the germline V gene are SEHNR and FQNEAQ (reference sequence). The V gene lost 11 bases and the J gene lost 7 bases, with 26 bases spanning the gap. The CDR3 is 16 amino acids. CDR3 region: CAGRDRSVPVSGELFF. CDR3 nucleotide sequence: TGTGCCGGGAGGGACAGGTCCGTACCGGTGAGCGGGGAGCTGTTTTTT.